This is a list of T cell receptor beta chains from one sample in a study of identical twins. TCRdb processed the 5' RACE reads anew with MiXCR; each CDR3 protein has one entry. The sample yields 150,000 or so distinct CDR3 sequences, roughly 3.5% seen once. The sample taken for sequencing was memory T cells sorted from blood. The receptors stem from a young man in good health. Both conserved end residues are part of each CDR3. Part of the rows lack a size; the others show once, few, many or a class for expanded clones.

TRBJ2-2,TRBV15,many,CATSRDRLNGGELFF
TRBJ1-2,TRBV15,few,CATSRLSDRGGGYTF
TRBJ2-3,TRBV20-1,many,CSAHSGRSRGADTQYF
TRBJ2-5,TRBV20-1,many,CSARDARDPQETQYF
TRBJ2-7,TRBV12-3/TRBV12-4,-,CASSLDIISYEQYF
TRBJ2-3,TRBV20-1,many,CSARGGLVADTQYF
TRBJ1-1,TRBV20-1,many,CSARDRMRWNTEAFF
TRBJ2-2,TRBV5-1,many,CASSLTGTGELFF
TRBJ2-1,TRBV7-2,many,CASSSYRGGEQFF
TRBJ1-6,TRBV4-2,many,CASSQEYRDNSPLHF
TRBJ2-3,TRBV20-1,many,CSAGRYTSGRRTDTQYF
TRBJ1-1,TRBV3-1,many,CASSHASTEAFF
TRBJ2-7,TRBV5-1,many,CASSTGLAGGRAHEQYF
TRBJ2-1,TRBV18,many,CASSINSYYNEQFF
TRBJ2-1,TRBV12-3/TRBV12-4,many,CASSFGPGISYNEQFF
TRBJ2-1,TRBV3-1,many,CASSDMGLAANNEQFF
TRBJ1-5,TRBV15,many,CATSRGQEYNQPQHF
TRBJ2-2,TRBV20-1,-,CSARDLIVGTGELFF
TRBJ2-1,TRBV6-2/TRBV6-3,few,CASFGTSDSEQFF
TRBJ1-5,TRBV6-1,many,CASLGGMGQPQHF
TRBJ2-1,TRBV18,many,CASSLGQGDEQFF
TRBJ2-1,TRBV7-2,many,CASSPTGTGMAHGFF
TRBJ2-4,TRBV7-2,many,CASATVKGAGNIQYF
TRBJ2-1,TRBV12-3/TRBV12-4,many,CASRLGLVGNEQFF
TRBJ2-7,TRBV7-2,many,CASSLKASGAYEQYF
TRBJ2-7,TRBV5-1,many,CASSLYTAWEQYF
TRBJ2-1,TRBV7-2,many,CASSGTSGGEGQFF
TRBJ1-1,TRBV29-1,many,CSVGGAGTEAFF
TRBJ2-1,TRBV11-2,many,CASSPRTSGTNNEQFF
TRBJ1-5,TRBV20-1,many,CSAAGRVINQPQHF
TRBJ2-6,TRBV15,many,CATSTPRGSGANVLTF
TRBJ1-2,TRBV5-6,many,CASSLGGQAGVRIYGYTF
TRBJ2-5,TRBV2,many,CASSGGVAYF
TRBJ2-1,TRBV29-1,many,CSSNRGDGNEQFF
TRBJ2-3,TRBV5-1,few,CATTRGGLSGSRDTQYF